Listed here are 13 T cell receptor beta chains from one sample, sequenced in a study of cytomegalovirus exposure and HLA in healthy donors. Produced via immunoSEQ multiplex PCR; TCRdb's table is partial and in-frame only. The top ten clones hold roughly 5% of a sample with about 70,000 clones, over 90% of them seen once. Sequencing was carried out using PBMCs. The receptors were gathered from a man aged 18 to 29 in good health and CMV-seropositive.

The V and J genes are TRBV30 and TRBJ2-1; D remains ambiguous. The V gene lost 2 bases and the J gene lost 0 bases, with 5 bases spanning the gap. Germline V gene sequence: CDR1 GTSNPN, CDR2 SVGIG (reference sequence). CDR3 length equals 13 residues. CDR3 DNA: TGTGCCTGGAGTCCCCTCTCCTACAATGAGCAGTTCTTC. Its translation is CAWSPLSYNEQFF.

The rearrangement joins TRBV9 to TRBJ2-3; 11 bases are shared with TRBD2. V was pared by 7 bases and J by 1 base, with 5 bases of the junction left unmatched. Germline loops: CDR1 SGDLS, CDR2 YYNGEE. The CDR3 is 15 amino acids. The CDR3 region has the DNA TGTGCCAGCTCTAGCGGGAGGAGTGGCACAGATACGCAGTATTTT. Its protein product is CASSSGRSGTDTQYF.

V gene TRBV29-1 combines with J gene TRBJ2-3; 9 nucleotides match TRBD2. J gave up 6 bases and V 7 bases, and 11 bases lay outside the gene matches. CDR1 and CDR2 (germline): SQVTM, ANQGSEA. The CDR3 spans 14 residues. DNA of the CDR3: TGCAGCGGGGGAGGACTAGCGAGACGGGATACGCAGTATTTT. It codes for CSGGGLARRDTQYF.

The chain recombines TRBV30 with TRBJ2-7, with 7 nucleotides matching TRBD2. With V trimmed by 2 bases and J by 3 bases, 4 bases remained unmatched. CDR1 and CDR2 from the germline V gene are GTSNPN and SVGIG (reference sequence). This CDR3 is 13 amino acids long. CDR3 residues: CAWSPGTNYEQYF. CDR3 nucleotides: TGTGCCTGGAGTCCCGGGACTAACTACGAGCAGTACTTC.

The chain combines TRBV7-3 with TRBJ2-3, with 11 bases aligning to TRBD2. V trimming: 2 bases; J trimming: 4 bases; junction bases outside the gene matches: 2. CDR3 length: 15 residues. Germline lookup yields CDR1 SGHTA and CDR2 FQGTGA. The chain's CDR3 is CASSLLGLAADTQYF. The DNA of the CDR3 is TGTGCCAGCAGCTTATTGGGACTAGCGGCAGATACGCAGTATTTT.

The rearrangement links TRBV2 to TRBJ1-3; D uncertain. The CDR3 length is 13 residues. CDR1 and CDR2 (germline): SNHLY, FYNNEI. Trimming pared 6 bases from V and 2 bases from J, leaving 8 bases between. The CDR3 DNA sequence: TGTGCCAGCAGCAGCGATCCTGGAAACACCATATATTTT. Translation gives CASSSDPGNTIYF.

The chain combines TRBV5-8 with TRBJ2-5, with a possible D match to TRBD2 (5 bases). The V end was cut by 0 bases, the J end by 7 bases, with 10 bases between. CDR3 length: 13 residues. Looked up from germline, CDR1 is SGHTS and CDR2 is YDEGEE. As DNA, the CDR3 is TGTGCCAGCAGCTTGGCGTTAGAGGGGACCCAGTACTTC. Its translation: CASSLALEGTQYF.

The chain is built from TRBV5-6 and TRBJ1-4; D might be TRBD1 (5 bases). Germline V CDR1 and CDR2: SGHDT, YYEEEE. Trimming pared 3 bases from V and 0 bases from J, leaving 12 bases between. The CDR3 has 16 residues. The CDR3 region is CASSSLGGSTNEKLFF. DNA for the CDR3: TGTGCCAGCAGCTCGCTTGGGGGGTCAACTAATGAAAAACTGTTTTTT.

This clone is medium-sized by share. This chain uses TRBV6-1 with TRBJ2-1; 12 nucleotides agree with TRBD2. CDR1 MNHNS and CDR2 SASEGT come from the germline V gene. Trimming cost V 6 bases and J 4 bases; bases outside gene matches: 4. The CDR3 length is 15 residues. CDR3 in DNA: TGTGCCAGCAGCGAACTAGCGGGAGGTTACAATGAGCAGTTCTTC. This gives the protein CASSELAGGYNEQFF.

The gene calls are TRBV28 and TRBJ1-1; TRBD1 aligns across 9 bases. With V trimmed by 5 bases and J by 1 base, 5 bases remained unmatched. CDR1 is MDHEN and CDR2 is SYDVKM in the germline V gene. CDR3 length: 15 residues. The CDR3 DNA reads TGTGCCAGCAGTCCGACAGGGGGGTCGAACACTGAAGCTTTCTTT. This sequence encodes CASSPTGGSNTEAFF.

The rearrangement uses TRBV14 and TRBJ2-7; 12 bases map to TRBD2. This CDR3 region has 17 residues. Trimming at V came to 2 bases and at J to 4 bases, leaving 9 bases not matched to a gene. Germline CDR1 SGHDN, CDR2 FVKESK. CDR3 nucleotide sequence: TGTGCCAGCAGCCAACTAGCGGGAGGGCCTCATGGATACGAGCAGTACTTC. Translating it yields CASSQLAGGPHGYEQYF.

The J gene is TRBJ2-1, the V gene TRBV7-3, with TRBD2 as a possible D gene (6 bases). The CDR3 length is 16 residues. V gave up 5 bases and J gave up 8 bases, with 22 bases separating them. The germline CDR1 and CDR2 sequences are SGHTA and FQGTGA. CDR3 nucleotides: TGTGCCAGCAGCAGCACGGACGGGAGAGCCGTCGATGAGCAGTTCTTC. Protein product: CASSSTDGRAVDEQFF.

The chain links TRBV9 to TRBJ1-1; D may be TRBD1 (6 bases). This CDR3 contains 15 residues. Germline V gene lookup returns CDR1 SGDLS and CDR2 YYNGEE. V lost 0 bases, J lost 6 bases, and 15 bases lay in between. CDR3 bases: TGTGCCAGCAGCGTAGCGGGGGGCCGCCGATCTGAAGCTTTCTTT. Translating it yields CASSVAGGRRSEAFF.